This TCR beta chain is from a study of T cell responses to AZD1222 COVID-19 vaccine. General study findings and limits: Just five to seven people given AZD1222 tested seropositive at baseline. Rises in breadth and depth of Spike-specific TCRs came after two AZD1222 doses.

As to this clone: Its antigen is not identified.

Sequencing used immunoSEQ multiplex PCR; TCRdb keeps in-frame clones, though not all of them. The data hold 150,000 or so clones, with around nine tenths observed a single time. The germline V gene encodes CDR1 SQVTM and CDR2 ANQGSEA. The CDR3 consists of 13 residues. Trimming pared 5 bases from V and 3 bases from J, leaving 14 bases between. The chain joins TRBV29-1 to TRBJ2-7, with D perhaps matching TRBD1 or TRBD2 (5 bases each). This receptor was obtained from an adult who had recovered from COVID-19. This specimen was peripheral blood, taken after recovery from COVID-19. CDR3 coding DNA: TGCAGCGTTATCAGGGAAGCGGACTACGAGCAGTACTTC. Residues: CSVIREADYEQYF.